This T cell receptor (beta chain) was recorded in a study of blood T cells in healthy people across ages. Comment on this clonotype: The germline gene is not matched at one end of the junction; a read error may be the cause.

The CDR3 covers 14 residues. CDR1 and CDR2 from the germline V gene are DFQATT and SNEGSKA (reference sequence). PCR was performed a second time for about 7 to 11 cycles using a sample-barcoded 5' primer and a J-beta primer mix. TCRdb redid the calling of the 5' RACE reads with MiXCR, one entry per CDR3 protein. The sample records 700,000 to 1,000,000 distinct CDR3 sequences, around two fifths being singletons. Material: blood. This TCR was sampled from a man aged 55 to 69 in good health. V and J are TRBV20-1 and TRBJ2-5; 7 bases match TRBD1. The J call could be wrong; TRBJ2-7 is a better fit for the DNA end. The CDR3 DNA follows: TGCAGTGCTCACCAGGGGGACAGCTCCCACGAGCAGTACTTC. Amino acids: CSAHQGDSSHEQYF.